One and the same sample provided the 28 T cell receptor beta chains below, sequenced in a study of neoadjuvant anti-PD-1 for oral cavity cancer. Assay: immunoSEQ multiplex PCR; the TCRdb copy retains only in-frame clones and omits some. The data hold over 11,000 clones, with approximately 63% observed a single time. Sample: PBMCs, taken before nivolumab (anti-PD-1) treatment. The receptors come from a person between 35 and 79 years old with oral cavity squamous cell carcinoma.

The CDR3 reads CASSVRDRGTQYF. The CDR3 DNA reads as TGTGCCAGCAGCGTCCGGGACAGGGGTACGCAGTATTTT. The rearrangement uses TRBV7-8 and TRBJ2-3; 10 bases align to TRBD1. The CDR3 runs 13 residues. V gave up 5 bases and J gave up 8 bases; unmatched junction bases: 4. CDR1 and CDR2 (germline): SGHVS, FQNEAQ.

The rearrangement links TRBV5-5 to TRBJ1-2; 8 bases fit TRBD1. The germline CDR1 and CDR2 sequences are SGHKS and YYEKEE (reference sequence). CDR3 length: 14 residues. The junction had 4 bases not matched to a gene; V was cut back by 4 bases and J by 2 bases. The CDR3 loop is CASSPGQGNYGYTF. CDR3 nucleotide sequence: TGTGCCAGCAGCCCCGGACAGGGAAACTATGGCTACACCTTC.

V is TRBV6-1 and J is TRBJ2-3; 7 bases fit TRBD1. V lost 5 bases, J lost 2 bases, and 7 bases stayed unmatched. Per the germline V gene, CDR1 is MNHNS and CDR2 is SASEGT. The CDR3 runs to 15 residues. CDR3 region: CASSKPQGITDTQYF. The CDR3, as DNA: TGTGCCAGCAGTAAACCACAGGGGATCACAGATACGCAGTATTTT.

Written as DNA, the CDR3 is TGTGCCAGCAGCGCGCCCGACAGGGAGATTTACAATGAGCAGTTCTTC. Amino acids: CASSAPDREIYNEQFF. The gene calls are TRBV7-9 and TRBJ2-1; 7 nucleotides match TRBD1. Trimming removed 5 bases from V and 4 bases from J; junction bases left unmatched: 11. CDR3 length equals 16 residues. CDR1 is SEHNR and CDR2 is FQNEAQ in the germline V gene (reference sequence).

This clone is a singleton in its sample. The chain joins TRBV5-1 to TRBJ2-5; weak D call: TRBD1 (5 bases). V gave up 5 bases and J gave up 3 bases, with 8 bases separating them. CDR1 and CDR2 (germline): SGHRS, YFSETQ. The CDR3 extends over 12 amino acids. This chain's CDR3 is CASSQGKETQYF. CDR3 nucleotide sequence: TGCGCCAGCAGTCAGGGCAAAGAGACCCAGTACTTC.

V gene TRBV2 combines with J gene TRBJ1-5; 10 positions match TRBD1. This CDR3 spans 16 amino acids. Germline V gives CDR1 SNHLY, CDR2 FYNNEI. Trimming cost V 1 base and J 4 bases; bases outside gene matches: 4. This CDR3 reads CASSEVRTGGNQPQHF. Written as DNA, the CDR3 is TGTGCCAGCAGTGAAGTTCGGACAGGGGGAAATCAGCCCCAGCATTTT.

This clone was observed a single time. The chain has TRBV18 and TRBJ1-2; 7 nucleotides align to TRBD1. The CDR3 is 13 residues long. The J segment lost 5 bases and the V segment lost 6 bases, leaving 6 bases of the junction unmatched. The V gene's germline CDR1 is KGHSH and CDR2 LQKENI. The CDR3 DNA reads TGTGCCAGCTCCAGGGGGTCGAATTATGGCTACACCTTC. Amino acid sequence: CASSRGSNYGYTF.

This clone has more than one count but fewer than ten. The chain combines TRBV7-3 with TRBJ2-2, with TRBD1 matching over 8 bases. This CDR3 comprises 16 residues. Losses at the gene ends were 5 bases for V and 4 bases for J; bases not matched to a gene: 9. The germline gives CDR1 SGHTA, CDR2 FQGTGA. CDR3 amino acids: CASSPGQGARTGELFF. The CDR3, as DNA: TGTGCCAGCAGCCCAGGACAGGGCGCGCGCACCGGGGAGCTGTTTTTT.

This clone was seen only a few times. The V gene is TRBV7-9, the J gene TRBJ2-3; D is unclear. Trimming stripped 4 bases from V and 4 bases from J, with 9 bases between. This CDR3 spans 13 amino acids. Per germline, CDR1 SEHNR and CDR2 FQNEAQ (reference sequence). CDR3 bases: TGTGCCAGCAGCTCAAAGTGGGCAGATACGCAGTATTTT. It yields the protein CASSSKWADTQYF.

The chain uses TRBV27 and TRBJ2-3; weak D call: TRBD1 (6 bases). V lost 8 bases and J lost 10, with 22 bases in between. Germline-derived CDR1 and CDR2 are MNHEY and SMNVEV (reference sequence). This CDR3 is 14 amino acids long. CDR3 in amino acids: CASSGAAAGESQYF. CDR3 nucleotides: TGTGCCAGCTCCGGGGCAGCCGCAGGGGAATCGCAGTATTTT.

This sequence joins TRBV28 and TRBJ1-5, with unresolved D. The CDR3 extends over 12 amino acids. Looked up from germline, CDR1 is MDHEN and CDR2 is SYDVKM. V was cut by 6 bases and J by 4 bases, with 7 bases left in between. Here the CDR3 reads CASSGWNQPQHF. CDR3 DNA sequence: TGTGCCAGCAGCGGATGGAATCAGCCCCAGCATTTT.

The chain joins TRBV5-1 to TRBJ2-5, with D unresolved. CDR1 is SGHRS and CDR2 is YFSETQ in the germline V gene. V lost 4 bases and J lost 3, with 7 bases in between. The CDR3 covers 12 residues. Written as DNA, the CDR3 is TGCGCCAGCAGCGTACCTAAAGAGACCCAGTACTTC. Protein product: CASSVPKETQYF.

The V gene is TRBV11-2, the J gene TRBJ2-2; tentatively, D is TRBD1 (6 bases). V was shortened by 3 bases and J by 0 bases, with 8 bases between the two germline ends. CDR3 length: 15 amino acids. The germline CDR1 and CDR2 sequences are SGHAT and FQNNGV. This CDR3 reads CASSLQGSNTGELFF. For the CDR3, the DNA is TGTGCCAGCAGCTTGCAGGGGTCGAACACCGGGGAGCTGTTTTTT.

Only one count was recorded for this clone. V is TRBV27 and J is TRBJ1-6; a weak D match, TRBD1 (5 bases). V gave up 5 bases and J gave up 16 bases, with 15 bases separating them. The CDR3 contains 12 residues. Germline lookup yields CDR1 MNHEY and CDR2 SMNVEV (reference sequence). The CDR3 DNA reads TGTGCCAGCAGTGTCCGTCCAGGGCCTCTCCACTTT. Translated: CASSVRPGPLHF.

The chain couples TRBV4-1 to TRBJ1-3; D is undetermined. Looked up from germline, CDR1 is MGHRA and CDR2 is YSYEKL. This CDR3 is built from 18 residues. The ends were cut back, 2 bases at V and 4 bases at J, with 21 bases in the middle. CDR3 residues: CASSQRIITGLGGNTIYF. The CDR3 DNA reads TGCGCCAGCAGCCAACGAATCATCACGGGCTTAGGGGGAAACACCATATATTTT.

The CDR3 region has the DNA TGCAGCGCACAGGGGTGGGACACCGGGGAGCTGTTTTTT. Its protein is CSAQGWDTGELFF. V usage is TRBV29-1 and J usage is TRBJ2-2, with TRBD1 matching 7 bases. Germline V gives CDR1 SQVTM, CDR2 ANQGSEA. The CDR3 runs to 13 residues. With 7 bases clipped from V and 3 bases from J, the junction kept 5 bases outside the gene matches.

This chain connects TRBV18 to TRBJ2-5, with D perhaps matching TRBD2 (6 bases). The CDR3 has 14 residues. Germline lookup yields CDR1 KGHSH and CDR2 LQKENI. Trimming removed 3 bases at V and 5 bases at J, with 13 bases between. The CDR3 sequence is CASSPRGTLETQYF. In DNA form, the CDR3 reads TGTGCCAGCTCACCCAGAGGGACTTTGGAGACCCAGTACTTC.

J is TRBJ1-4 and V is TRBV7-8; tentative D call: TRBD1 (6 bases). The V gene lost 5 bases and the J gene lost 4 bases, with 14 bases spanning the gap. CDR1 is SGHVS and CDR2 is FQNEAQ in the germline V gene. CDR3 length equals 15 residues. The CDR3 protein is CASSAGQSYNEKLFF. CDR3 DNA sequence: TGTGCCAGCAGCGCCGGACAGTCATATAATGAAAAACTGTTTTTT.

This rearrangement joins TRBV11-2 to TRBJ2-7, with D maybe TRBD1 (5 bases). The V gene lost 3 bases and the J gene lost 5 bases, with 14 bases spanning the gap. CDR3 length equals 14 residues. CDR1 and CDR2 from the germline V gene are SGHAT and FQNNGV. CDR3 in amino acids: CASSFAGSIHEQYF. The DNA of the CDR3 is TGTGCCAGCAGCTTCGCAGGGTCGATCCACGAGCAGTACTTC.

This rearrangement joins TRBV4-1 to TRBJ1-4; no clear D. V was clipped by 4 bases and J by 8 bases, with 20 bases between them. CDR1 and CDR2 (germline): MGHRA, YSYEKL. This CDR3 has 16 residues. The CDR3 nucleotides are TGCGCCAGCAGCCTCTCTAGCGAGGGTAGGAGGGAAAAACTGTTTTTT. Protein product: CASSLSSEGRREKLFF.

The chain couples TRBV29-1 to TRBJ2-7; D is possibly TRBD1 (5 bases). Trimming cost V 7 bases and J 2 bases, with 12 bases left between them. CDR3 size: 12 residues. Germline values: CDR1 SQVTM, CDR2 ANQGSEA. The CDR3, as DNA: TGCAGCGGGAGAAAGGGGACCTACGAGCAGTACTTC. Translation gives CSGRKGTYEQYF.

The CDR3, as DNA: TGTGCCAGCAGTAAGACTAGCGGGTTCTCCTACGAGCAGTACTTC. Encoded protein: CASSKTSGFSYEQYF. V usage is TRBV6-1 and J usage is TRBJ2-7; 10 nucleotides line up with TRBD2. Per the germline V gene, CDR1 is MNHNS and CDR2 is SASEGT. After removal of 5 bases from V and 0 bases from J, the junction contained 4 bases not matched to a gene. CDR3 length: 15 residues.

DNA for the CDR3: TGTGCCAGCAGCATAACTAGCGGGGGGACAAAAAACAATGAGCAGTTCTTC. It specifies CASSITSGGTKNNEQFF. The V and J genes are TRBV7-9 and TRBJ2-1, with 12 bases aligning to TRBD2. CDR3 length: 17 amino acids. J lost 5 bases, V lost 5 bases, and 10 bases had no gene match. CDR1 SEHNR and CDR2 FQNEAQ come from the germline V gene (reference sequence).

This clone was detected only a few times. The chain is built from TRBV19 and TRBJ2-1; 8 bases line up with TRBD1. The CDR3 runs 16 residues. Trimming took 4 bases from V and 0 from J; bases not matched to a gene: 5. The V gene's germline CDR1 is LNHDA and CDR2 SQIVND (reference sequence). The CDR3 reads CASSRGQVISYNEQFF. CDR3 in DNA: TGTGCCAGTAGTAGGGGACAGGTTATCTCCTACAATGAGCAGTTCTTC.

The CDR3 sequence is CASSQTGVTQYF. As DNA, the CDR3 is TGTGCCAGCAGTCAAACAGGGGTTACGCAGTATTTT. This sequence joins TRBV28 and TRBJ2-3; 7 nucleotides line up with TRBD1. Germline assignment: CDR1 MDHEN and CDR2 SYDVKM. The junction had 4 bases not matched to a gene; V was cut back by 5 bases and J by 8 bases. The CDR3 spans 12 residues.

This sequence joins TRBV4-1 and TRBJ1-2; D gene ambiguous. With 0 bases removed from V and 4 bases from J, the gap between germline ends came to 21 bases. There are 18 residues in the CDR3. Germline V gives CDR1 MGHRA, CDR2 YSYEKL. In nucleotides, the CDR3 is TGCGCCAGCAGCCAAGATGTTTCGAGGAACCTTGGCGCCTATGGCTACACCTTC. This translates into CASSQDVSRNLGAYGYTF.

This clone was detected a few times. The chain combines TRBV15 with TRBJ1-2, with D hard to call. The CDR3 runs to 15 residues. Per germline, CDR1 LNHNV and CDR2 YYDKDF (reference sequence). With 0 bases removed from V and 7 bases from J, the gap between germline ends came to 15 bases. The CDR3 protein is CATSRDRPATRGYTF. CDR3 in DNA: TGTGCCACCAGCAGAGATCGACCCGCTACCCGTGGCTACACCTTC.

The chain has TRBV25-1 and TRBJ1-4; D is unresolved. CDR1 is MGHDK, CDR2 SYGVNS, per germline. V lost 5 bases and J lost 0, with 7 bases in between. The CDR3 has 14 amino acids. The CDR3 DNA is TGTGCCAGCAGTCGCAGTGCAACTAATGAAAAACTGTTTTTT. Translation: CASSRSATNEKLFF.